What follows are 22 T cell receptor beta chains derived from one specimen sequenced in a study of cytomegalovirus exposure and HLA in healthy donors (dated by TCRdb to about 2017). Library creation used the immunoSEQ multiplex PCR assay. The multiplex PCR relied on a mix of 60 forward primers for TCR Vbeta segments and 13 reverse primers for TCR Jbeta segments. TCRdb mirrors the immuneACCESS table, restricted to in-frame sequences. Some clones are absent from its copies; in checked studies, under half trace to an unresolved V gene, and the reason for the others is unknown. This sample gives tens of thousands of clones in total; roughly 83% of them show up just once. The ten largest clones add up to roughly 14% of the sample. The sample was PBMCs. The receptors derive from a woman in her 40s in good health and CMV-seropositive.

This rearrangement joins TRBV4-3 to TRBJ1-6; D remains unclear. CDR3 size: 13 residues. Germline V gene sequence: CDR1 LGHNA, CDR2 YSLEER. Trimming cost V 4 bases and J 10 bases, with 11 bases left between them. The CDR3 here is CASSRGSESPLHF. The CDR3 nucleotides read TGCGCCAGCAGCCGCGGGAGTGAGTCACCCCTCCACTTT.

The chain recombines TRBV19 with TRBJ1-1; weak D call: TRBD1 (5 bases). CDR1 is LNHDA, CDR2 SQIVND, per germline (reference sequence). The CDR3 has 16 amino acids. V was pared by 2 bases and J by 5 bases, with 18 bases between. The CDR3 loop reads CASSIMSLRGSTEAFF. The CDR3 nucleotides read TGTGCCAGTAGTATAATGAGCCTAAGGGGTAGTACTGAAGCTTTCTTT.

The chain is built from TRBV19 and TRBJ2-3; D is perhaps TRBD1 (6 bases). This CDR3 has 13 residues. Germline CDR1 is LNHDA and CDR2 is SQIVND (reference sequence). Trimming shortened V by 9 bases and J by 9 bases, and 19 bases separated the two germline ends. CDR3 DNA sequence: TGTGCCAGGAAGATAAAAGGGGGAGAAACGCAGTATTTT. Translation gives CARKIKGGETQYF.

This clone has just one count. This rearrangement joins TRBV10-3 to TRBJ1-2; 8 bases map to TRBD1. Per the germline V gene, CDR1 is ENHRY and CDR2 is SYGVKD. V shed 4 bases and J 7 bases; nucleotides not matched to a gene: 5. The length of the CDR3 is 13 residues. This CDR3 reads CAISAGQELGYTF. The CDR3 region has the DNA TGTGCCATCAGTGCGGGACAGGAACTTGGCTACACCTTC.

The genes are TRBV28 and TRBJ2-7; TRBD1 might be the D (5 bases). Germline assignment: CDR1 MDHEN and CDR2 SYDVKM. With 7 bases removed from V and 2 bases from J, the gap between germline ends came to 12 bases. There are 13 residues in the CDR3. DNA for the CDR3: TGTGCCAGCACCGCCTGGGGCCCCTACGAGCAGTACTTC. Its translation is CASTAWGPYEQYF.

The V gene is TRBV7-9, the J gene TRBJ1-6; 10 bases line up with TRBD1. CDR1 and CDR2 (germline): SEHNR, FQNEAQ (reference sequence). The CDR3 loop spans 16 amino acids. J gave up 6 bases and V 5 bases, and 7 bases lay outside the gene matches. The CDR3 loop is CASSPGTGVTNSPLHF. The CDR3 region has the DNA TGTGCCAGCAGCCCCGGGACAGGGGTGACTAATTCACCCCTCCACTTT.

The rearrangement joins TRBV19 to TRBJ1-5; 8 bases agree with TRBD1. The germline gives CDR1 LNHDA, CDR2 SQIVND (reference sequence). J gave up 6 bases and V 3 bases, and 7 bases lay outside the gene matches. CDR3 size: 15 residues. The CDR3, as DNA: TGTGCCAGTAGTATCTCGGCAGGGGGCCGTCAGCCCCAGCATTTT. As protein: CASSISAGGRQPQHF.

The chain has TRBV7-3 and TRBJ2-5; 9 nucleotides agree with TRBD1. J was trimmed by 4 bases and V by 1 base; bases with no gene match: 7. CDR1 is SGHTA and CDR2 is FQGTGA in the germline V gene. CDR3 length: 16 residues. CDR3 in amino acids: CASSLIPGTGTETQYF. CDR3 DNA: TGTGCCAGCAGCTTAATCCCGGGGACAGGGACAGAGACCCAGTACTTC.

The gene calls are TRBV6-1 and TRBJ1-4, with unresolved D. The V gene lost 8 bases and the J gene lost 5 bases, with 18 bases spanning the gap. CDR3 length equals 15 residues. From germline, CDR1 is MNHNS and CDR2 SASEGT. The CDR3 loop is CASRAAAGLNEKLFF. In nucleotides, the CDR3 is TGTGCCAGCCGCGCAGCGGCAGGCCTAAATGAAAAACTGTTTTTT.

V is TRBV25-1 and J is TRBJ2-5, with 7 bases matching TRBD2. The V and J ends lost 6 bases and 5 bases, in that order; junction bases with no gene match: 9. The CDR3 length is 14 residues. Per germline, CDR1 MGHDK and CDR2 SYGVNS. The CDR3 loop reads CASRRERLGETQYF. CDR3 DNA sequence: TGTGCCAGCAGGCGGGAGAGGCTGGGGGAGACCCAGTACTTC.

The chain joins TRBV7-9 to TRBJ1-1; possibly TRBD1 for D (6 bases). V was shortened by 6 bases and J by 1 base, with 15 bases between the two germline ends. CDR1 is SEHNR, CDR2 FQNEAQ, per germline (reference sequence). This CDR3 contains 15 residues. CDR3: CASRNRGGENTEAFF. As DNA, the CDR3 is TGTGCCAGCAGGAACCGAGGGGGGGAGAACACTGAAGCTTTCTTT.

The rearrangement joins TRBV30 to TRBJ1-4; no definite D call. There are 14 residues in the CDR3. Germline V gives CDR1 GTSNPN, CDR2 SVGIG (reference sequence). V was pared by 4 bases and J by 4 bases, with 13 bases between. CDR3 coding DNA: TGTGCCTGGATGGCGGCGGCATATAATGAAAAACTGTTTTTT. Its translation: CAWMAAAYNEKLFF.

The V gene is TRBV19, the J gene TRBJ1-5, with TRBD1 as a possible D gene (6 bases). Germline V gene sequence: CDR1 LNHDA, CDR2 SQIVND (reference sequence). The CDR3 spans 15 residues. Trimming stripped 6 bases from V and 1 base from J, with 13 bases between. The CDR3 here is CASRWRTDSNQPQHF. DNA for the CDR3: TGTGCCAGTAGATGGAGGACAGACAGCAATCAGCCCCAGCATTTT.

V and J are TRBV15 and TRBJ2-3; 13 bases map to TRBD2. CDR3 size: 16 residues. The V segment lost 8 bases and the J segment 0 bases; nucleotides outside the gene matches: 5. Germline V gene lookup returns CDR1 LNHNV and CDR2 YYDKDF (reference sequence). The CDR3 region has the DNA TGTGCCACCCAGGGACTAGCGGGGTCTAGCACAGATACGCAGTATTTT. Translated: CATQGLAGSSTDTQYF. The variable domain in full, with the rest retrieved from reference TRBV15 and TRBJ2-3, is DAMVIQNPRYQVTQFGKPVTLSCSQTLNHNVMYWYQQKSSQAPKLLFHYYDKDFNNEADTPDNFQSRRPNTSFCFLDIRSPGLGDTAMYLCATQGLAGSSTDTQYFGPGTRLTVL.

The rearrangement uses TRBV6-5 and TRBJ2-3; D call uncertain. The germline V gene has CDR1 MNHEY and CDR2 SVGAGI. V lost 3 bases to trimming and J lost 1 base, with 8 bases between them. The CDR3 loop spans 14 amino acids. The CDR3 nucleotides are TGTGCCAGCAGTTATTCCCCTGGCACAGATACGCAGTATTTT. It specifies CASSYSPGTDTQYF.

The CDR3 loop reads CASSPTVQGSGYTF. The CDR3 nucleotides read TGTGCCAGCAGCCCAACCGTCCAGGGTAGTGGCTACACCTTC. V and J are TRBV7-6 and TRBJ1-2; tentatively, D is TRBD1 (5 bases). In germline, CDR1 is SGHVS, CDR2 FNYEAQ. The CDR3 runs to 14 residues. Deletions cut 5 bases from V and 7 bases from J, with 17 bases between.

This chain connects TRBV6-5 to TRBJ2-1, with 7 positions matching TRBD2. V shed 0 bases and J 6 bases; nucleotides not matched to a gene: 5. The germline CDR1 and CDR2 sequences are MNHEY and SVGAGI. The CDR3 extends over 15 amino acids. The CDR3 DNA reads TGTGCCAGCAGTTACTCGCGGGGGACTGGCAATGAGCAGTTCTTC. Translating it yields CASSYSRGTGNEQFF.

The chain couples TRBV9 to TRBJ2-3; perhaps TRBD1 as D (6 bases). CDR1 is SGDLS, CDR2 YYNGEE, per germline. V gave up 4 bases and J gave up 2 bases, with 14 bases separating them. This CDR3 is built from 15 residues. The CDR3 loop is CASSPSRDITDTQYF. Here the CDR3 DNA reads TGTGCCAGCAGCCCAAGCAGGGACATCACAGATACGCAGTATTTT. The full variable domain, completed using reference TRBV9 and TRBJ2-3, is DSGVTQTPKHLITATGQRVTLRCSPRSGDLSVYWYQQSLDQGLQFLIQYYNGEERAKGNILERFSAQQFPDLHSELNLSSLELGDSALYFCASSPSRDITDTQYFGPGTRLTVL.

V gene TRBV28 combines with J gene TRBJ1-2, with 7 bases that match TRBD1. CDR1 and CDR2 from the germline V gene are MDHEN and SYDVKM. After removal of 4 bases from V and 0 bases from J, the junction contained 8 bases not matched to a gene. The CDR3 covers 16 residues. In DNA, the CDR3 is TGTGCCAGCAGTTCCACAGGGGCCCCAGCTAACTATGGCTACACCTTC. It yields the protein CASSSTGAPANYGYTF.

This clone was picked up a small number of times. The junction departs from germline at one end; a sequencing error may be responsible. V usage is TRBV7-8 and J usage is TRBJ2-7; TRBD2 matches at 14 bases. The CDR3 runs 16 residues. Germline V gene data show CDR1 as SGHVS and CDR2 as FQNEAQ. DNA for the CDR3: TGTGCCAGCAGCCCTAGAGGGACTAGCGGGAGTATCGAGCGGTACTTC. Protein product: CASSPRGTSGSIERYF.

This rearrangement joins TRBV5-4 to TRBJ2-3; 8 nucleotides match TRBD1. The J segment lost 2 bases and the V segment lost 4 bases, leaving 6 bases of the junction unmatched. The CDR3 is made up of 15 amino acids. Germline assignment: CDR1 SGHNT and CDR2 YYREEE (reference sequence). CDR3 nucleotides: TGTGCCAGCAGCCGACAGGGGCGAGTCACAGATACGCAGTATTTT. Protein: CASSRQGRVTDTQYF.

The chain combines TRBV5-1 with TRBJ2-1; maybe TRBD2 (5 bases). Trimming stripped 0 bases from V and 7 bases from J, with 17 bases between. Germline values: CDR1 SGHRS, CDR2 YFSETQ. The CDR3 spans 16 residues. CDR3 nucleotides: TGCGCCAGCAGCTTGGCCGGACTCTCCTGGAGGAATGAGCAGTTCTTC. Translation: CASSLAGLSWRNEQFF. Using reference TRBV5-1 and TRBJ2-1 for the parts outside the CDR3, the full variable domain is KAGVTQTPRYLIKTRGQQVTLSCSPISGHRSVSWYQQTPGQGLQFLFEYFSETQRNKGNFPGRFSGRQFSNSRSEMNVSTLELGDSALYLCASSLAGLSWRNEQFFGPGTRLTVL.